These T cell receptor beta chains were read from a single sample in a study of T cells in Graves' hyperthyroidism and ophthalmopathy. TCRdb reprocessed the multiplex PCR reads via MiXCR and lists one record per CDR3 protein. The top ten clones hold 16% of a sample with 550,000 to 850,000 distinct CDR3 sequences, roughly 20% of them seen once. Input material: blood. Every receptor here comes from a woman aged 50 to 60 with Graves' hyperthyroidism that later progressed to Graves' ophthalmopathy. CDR3s leave out the opening cysteine and the closing phenylalanine or tryptophan. Each record gives: V gene, clone size, J gene, CDR3 protein. The size of a clone is reported for some rows only, either as once, few or many, or as a class for expanded clones.

V gene: TRBV29-1
clone size: few
J gene: TRBJ2-7
CDR3 protein: SVSYSGVDEQY

V gene: TRBV6-5
clone size: few
J gene: TRBJ1-2
CDR3 protein: ASSSIPPNVSPNYGYT

V gene: TRBV10-2
clone size: many
J gene: TRBJ1-5
CDR3 protein: ASSERGGESNQPQH

V gene: TRBV6-1
clone size: .
J gene: TRBJ1-6
CDR3 protein: ASSENQGNSPLH

V gene: TRBV4-2
clone size: few
J gene: TRBJ2-1
CDR3 protein: ASSQEKVAGYSYNEQF

V gene: TRBV20-1
clone size: few
J gene: TRBJ2-2
CDR3 protein: SARIVVANTGELF

V gene: TRBV3-1
clone size: many
J gene: TRBJ2-1
CDR3 protein: ASSQDLLAGGRAEQF

V gene: TRBV7-9
clone size: many
J gene: TRBJ2-1
CDR3 protein: ASSSWDGNNEQF

V gene: TRBV18
clone size: .
J gene: TRBJ1-1
CDR3 protein: ASSQGDRSTEAF

V gene: TRBV12-3/TRBV12-4
clone size: many
J gene: TRBJ1-1
CDR3 protein: ASSLMGAGVEYTEAF

V gene: TRBV6-1
clone size: many
J gene: TRBJ1-1
CDR3 protein: ASSPRGRASRLDTEAF

V gene: TRBV10-3
clone size: .
J gene: TRBJ1-2
CDR3 protein: AISDPQGSGYGYT

V gene: TRBV28
clone size: few
J gene: TRBJ2-7
CDR3 protein: ASSPGLAGGYEQY

V gene: TRBV10-3
clone size: .
J gene: TRBJ1-2
CDR3 protein: AISRGLEGYT

V gene: TRBV19
clone size: few
J gene: TRBJ2-3
CDR3 protein: ASSGPRDRGTDTQY

V gene: TRBV30
clone size: many
J gene: TRBJ2-1
CDR3 protein: AWSRTIVLNEQF

V gene: TRBV7-8
clone size: .
J gene: TRBJ1-5
CDR3 protein: ASSKRTGTPLDQPQH

V gene: TRBV2
clone size: .
J gene: TRBJ2-7
CDR3 protein: ASTESAGRVLVEQY

V gene: TRBV7-8
clone size: few
J gene: TRBJ1-5
CDR3 protein: ASSTGRFYQPQH

V gene: TRBV4-1
clone size: many
J gene: TRBJ2-7
CDR3 protein: ASSQETSGASSYEQY

V gene: TRBV29-1
clone size: few
J gene: TRBJ2-5
CDR3 protein: SVEDREPGQETQY

V gene: TRBV12-3/TRBV12-4
clone size: many
J gene: TRBJ2-7
CDR3 protein: ASSLAVLAGIEQY

V gene: TRBV6-1
clone size: many
J gene: TRBJ2-7
CDR3 protein: ASSEDSGGIYEQY

V gene: TRBV5-8
clone size: few
J gene: TRBJ1-6
CDR3 protein: ASSRDSSNSPLH

V gene: TRBV3-1
clone size: many
J gene: TRBJ2-3
CDR3 protein: ASSQDSGFSTDTQY

V gene: TRBV7-9
clone size: few
J gene: TRBJ2-7
CDR3 protein: ASSLEPGQGFYEQY

V gene: TRBV11-3
clone size: many
J gene: TRBJ1-1
CDR3 protein: ASSPRSGGGWTEAF

V gene: TRBV20-1
clone size: many
J gene: TRBJ1-4
CDR3 protein: SALTGATNEKLF

V gene: TRBV3-1
clone size: many
J gene: TRBJ1-2
CDR3 protein: ASSQDSIVGLSGYT

V gene: TRBV6-6
clone size: many
J gene: TRBJ1-1
CDR3 protein: ASSYRLRGLNTEAF

V gene: TRBV7-3
clone size: .
J gene: TRBJ2-1
CDR3 protein: ASSQSGTSGDNEQF

V gene: TRBV3-1
clone size: few
J gene: TRBJ2-4
CDR3 protein: ASSRTSGGATKNIQY

V gene: TRBV7-9
clone size: many
J gene: TRBJ2-5
CDR3 protein: ASSARRGQETQY

V gene: TRBV7-6
clone size: few
J gene: TRBJ2-5
CDR3 protein: ASSPVALGEETQY

V gene: TRBV18
clone size: .
J gene: TRBJ1-1
CDR3 protein: ASSRTGWGQEAF

V gene: TRBV3-1
clone size: many
J gene: TRBJ2-7
CDR3 protein: ASSQDFKRWY

V gene: TRBV18
clone size: many
J gene: TRBJ1-2
CDR3 protein: ASSLGTGAGYT

V gene: TRBV6-1
clone size: many
J gene: TRBJ1-1
CDR3 protein: ASSEDRGNTEAF

V gene: TRBV5-4
clone size: .
J gene: TRBJ2-7
CDR3 protein: ASSSGTTLYEQY

V gene: TRBV6-1
clone size: .
J gene: TRBJ2-3
CDR3 protein: ASETFSTDTQY

V gene: TRBV6-5
clone size: few
J gene: TRBJ2-7
CDR3 protein: ASSYGGGIEQY

V gene: TRBV7-9
clone size: many
J gene: TRBJ2-3
CDR3 protein: ASRRPGLAGLYTDTQY

V gene: TRBV10-3
clone size: few
J gene: TRBJ1-5
CDR3 protein: AISELGAPNQPQH

V gene: TRBV29-1
clone size: few
J gene: TRBJ1-1
CDR3 protein: SAREGGGTEAF

V gene: TRBV6-1
clone size: few
J gene: TRBJ2-7
CDR3 protein: ASQGISYEQY

V gene: TRBV20-1
clone size: few
J gene: TRBJ1-2
CDR3 protein: SASGEGEYGYT

V gene: TRBV20-1
clone size: .
J gene: TRBJ2-7
CDR3 protein: SVRSRDSYSYEQY

V gene: TRBV6-1
clone size: .
J gene: TRBJ2-3
CDR3 protein: ASSENVGSTDTQY

V gene: TRBV6-2/TRBV6-3
clone size: .
J gene: TRBJ2-1
CDR3 protein: ASSTFGQPPHNEQF

V gene: TRBV12-3/TRBV12-4
clone size: .
J gene: TRBJ1-2
CDR3 protein: TSSKGQGRRLSYT

V gene: TRBV12-3/TRBV12-4
clone size: .
J gene: TRBJ1-3
CDR3 protein: ASLVGVGNTIY

V gene: TRBV24-1
clone size: .
J gene: TRBJ2-2
CDR3 protein: ATSDLLGELF

V gene: TRBV2
clone size: few
J gene: TRBJ2-5
CDR3 protein: ASSRVGGVETQY